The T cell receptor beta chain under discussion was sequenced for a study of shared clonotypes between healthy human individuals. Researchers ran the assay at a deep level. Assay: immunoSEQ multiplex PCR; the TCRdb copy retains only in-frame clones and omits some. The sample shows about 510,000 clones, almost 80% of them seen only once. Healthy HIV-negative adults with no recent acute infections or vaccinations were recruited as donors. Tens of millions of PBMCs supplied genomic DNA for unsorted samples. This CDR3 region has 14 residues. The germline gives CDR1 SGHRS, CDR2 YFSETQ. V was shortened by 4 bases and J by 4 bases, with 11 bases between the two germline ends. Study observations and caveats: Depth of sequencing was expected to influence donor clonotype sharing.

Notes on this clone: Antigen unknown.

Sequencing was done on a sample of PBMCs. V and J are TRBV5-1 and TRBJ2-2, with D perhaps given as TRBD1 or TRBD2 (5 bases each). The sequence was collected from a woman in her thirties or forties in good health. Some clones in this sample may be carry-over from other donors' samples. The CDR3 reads CASSAGTTTGELFF. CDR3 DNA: TGCGCCAGCAGCGCCGGGACGACCACCGGGGAGCTGTTTTTT.